The subject of this entry is one TCR beta chain. The data are from a study of blood T cell repertoires in COVID-19. On the study more broadly: COVID-19 samples from acute and convalescent phases originated in the United States, Italy and Spain. T cells, B-cell-depleted T cells, or PBMCs provided the cDNA or gDNA that served as material.

As originally analysed: It was from reference gene primer amplification that nucleated cell counts were estimated. Assay: immunoSEQ multiplex PCR; the TCRdb copy retains only in-frame clones and omits some. V and J calls and clone size follow that table, whereas D and trimming were derived from the DNA. The table records more than 100,000 clones, roughly four fifths of them present only once. Clinical history reported by participants formed the basis on which cohorts were assigned. Sequenced: PBMCs or T cells enriched from blood (not recorded which). This sequence originates from a man between 35 and 55 years old with acute COVID-19.

For the CDR3, the DNA is TGTGCCAGTAGTACACCGGGACTTCAGACCGGGGAGCTGTTTTTT. This translates into CASSTPGLQTGELFF. This chain joins TRBV19 and TRBJ2-2; maybe TRBD2 (6 bases). Germline CDR1 and CDR2: LNHDA and SQIVND (reference sequence). The germline V and J ends were trimmed by 4 bases and 5 bases, with 14 bases remaining between them. CDR3 length: 15 residues.